These T cell receptor beta chains were read from a single sample in a study of CD8 T cells in Susac syndrome. TCRdb redid the calling of the immunoSEQ multiplex PCR reads with MiXCR, one entry per CDR3 protein. The data contain about 300,000 distinct CDR3 sequences, 65% to 90% of them singletons. Sequenced input: CD8+ T cells from PBMCs. These receptors originate from a human donor with multiple sclerosis. Each CDR3 is given with its conserved first and last residue. The D gene is left open where the match is weak. Clone size is given for some rows only: seen once, a few or many times, or a class if the clone is expanded.

clone_size | d_call | j_call | v_call | cdr3_nt | cdr3_aa
once | TRBD1 | TRBJ1-1 | TRBV4-3 | TGCGCCAGCAGCCAAGGCCCCGGGACAGCGGAAGCTTTCTTT | CASSQGPGTAEAFF
. | . | TRBJ1-1 | TRBV20-1 | TGCAGTGCTAGAGACTCCAGGAACACTGAAGCTTTCTTT | CSARDSRNTEAFF
once | . | TRBJ1-3 | TRBV14 | TGTGCCAGCAGCCAGTCTCTAAACCAAAACACCATATATTTT | CASSQSLNQNTIYF
. | . | TRBJ1-2 | TRBV9 | TGTGCCAGCAGCGTAGCTGCGGGGGTAGCCTATGGCTACACCTTC | CASSVAAGVAYGYTF
. | TRBD1 | TRBJ2-7 | TRBV6-5 | TGTGCCAGCAGTTACATGGGGACAGGTTTGTTCTACGAGCAGTACTTC | CASSYMGTGLFYEQYF
. | . | TRBJ2-7 | TRBV20-1 | TGCAGTGCTTCTCAGGGGCATTTGGTCTACGAGCAGTACTTC | CSASQGHLVYEQYF
. | . | TRBJ1-2 | TRBV3-1 | TGTGCCAGCAGCCAAGATAGGTGGAGCTACACCTTC | CASSQDRWSYTF
few | . | TRBJ2-7 | TRBV5-4 | TGTGCCAGCAGCCTGGGGGGCGCAAAAGTCCTTGCCACTTACGAGCAGTACTTC | CASSLGGAKVLATYEQYF
. | . | TRBJ2-7 | TRBV27 | TGTGCCAGCAGCCCTTGGAACGGACAGCGCGAGCAGTACTTC | CASSPWNGQREQYF
. | TRBD1 | TRBJ2-2 | TRBV12-3/TRBV12-4 | TGTGCCAGCAGGGGCACGGACAGGGACGGGGAGCTGTTTTTT | CASRGTDRDGELFF
. | . | TRBJ2-5 | TRBV27 | TGTGCCAGCAGTTTTTTTCGGGGGCAGGAGACCCAGTACTTC | CASSFFRGQETQYF
. | TRBD1 | TRBJ2-5 | TRBV6-5 | TGTGCCAGCAGTTCGGGGACAGGGCTAGAGACCCAGTACTTC | CASSSGTGLETQYF
. | . | TRBJ1-1 | TRBV2 | TGTGCCAGCAGTGAAGCGCTTGCGAGGGATGAAGCTTTCTTT | CASSEALARDEAFF
. | TRBD2 | TRBJ2-7 | TRBV5-1 | TGCGCCAGCAGCTTTCGCGCGGGAGGGCCGAACGAGCAGTACTTC | CASSFRAGGPNEQYF
once | . | TRBJ2-7 | TRBV27 | TGTGCCAGCAGTTTCTGGGGCGGTCCCTACGAGCAGTACTTC | CASSFWGGPYEQYF
once | . | TRBJ2-1 | TRBV19 | TGTGCCAGTAATCGGGGAAGGGCGGTCAACAATGAGCAGTTCTTC | CASNRGRAVNNEQFF
. | TRBD2 | TRBJ2-1 | TRBV6-1 | TGTGCCAGCAGTGCGATAGCGGGAGAGTTCTATGAGCAGTTCTTC | CASSAIAGEFYEQFF
. | TRBD2 | TRBJ2-7 | TRBV20-1 | TGCAGTGCTGGGAGACTAGCGGGAGGTCCCTACGAGCAGTACTTC | CSAGRLAGGPYEQYF
. | TRBD1 | TRBJ2-7 | TRBV12-3/TRBV12-4 | TGTGCCAGCAGTTTAGGGGACAGGGGGTACGAGCAGTACTTC | CASSLGDRGYEQYF
. | . | TRBJ2-7 | TRBV29-1 | TGCAGCGTGAGGGACCCCGGCACCTACGAGCAGTACTTC | CSVRDPGTYEQYF
few | . | TRBJ1-1 | TRBV19 | TGTGCCAGTAGTGCAGGGGTCACTGAAGCTTTCTTT | CASSAGVTEAFF
. | . | TRBJ2-4 | TRBV28 | TGTGCCAGCAGTTTTGTGGGGGCTTCGGGGAACATTCAGTACTTC | CASSFVGASGNIQYF
. | . | TRBJ2-1 | TRBV28 | TGTGCCAGCAGTTTAAGACTCTACAATGAGCAGTTCTTC | CASSLRLYNEQFF
. | . | TRBJ1-1 | TRBV5-4 | TGTGCCAGCAGCCCCCAGGAGAGCACTGAAGCTTTCTTT | CASSPQESTEAFF
. | TRBD1 | TRBJ2-7 | TRBV13 | TGTGCCAGCAGCTTAGGTACGGGACAGGGAAACGAGCAGTACTTC | CASSLGTGQGNEQYF
. | . | TRBJ2-1 | TRBV6-5 | TGTGCCAGCAGTTACTCGTTAGTAACGGGCTACAATGAGCAGTTCTTC | CASSYSLVTGYNEQFF
. | . | TRBJ1-6 | TRBV7-9 | TGTGCCAGCACAGGGGCCCAGTTAGACCTCCACTTT | CASTGAQLDLHF
. | TRBD2 | TRBJ2-1 | TRBV4-3 | TGCGCCAGCAGCCAAGAGGGGGGGACCAAGACCTACAATGAGCAGTTCTTC | CASSQEGGTKTYNEQFF